These 24 T cell receptor beta chains came from one sample sequenced in a study of blood T cell repertoires in COVID-19. Clones were read by immunoSEQ multiplex PCR, and TCRdb kept only the in-frame ones, dropping some. This sample carries approximately 200,000 clones, about 80% of them seen once, and the ten largest clones take less than 2%. The sequenced material came from PBMCs or T cells enriched from blood (not recorded which). The receptor source for this set is a man aged 55 to 69 who had recovered from COVID-19.

In regard to this clone: The junction does not match germline at one end; this may be a read error. The rearrangement links TRBV7-2 to TRBJ2-5; D is uncertain. The CDR3 totals 14 residues. Germline V gives CDR1 SGHTA, CDR2 FQGNSA. The CDR3 coding sequence is TGTGCCAGCAGCCCGACCCTGGGCCAAAAGACCCAGTACTTC. Protein: CASSPTLGQKTQYF.

This clone has only a few counts. The chain combines TRBV29-1 with TRBJ1-2, with D possibly TRBD1 on 5 matching bases. Trimming took off 7 bases at V and 2 bases at J, with 17 bases between the two ends. The CDR3 covers 14 residues. Germline CDR1 and CDR2: SQVTM and ANQGSEA. In DNA, the CDR3 is TGCAGCGCCGAAAGGCAGGGCATAAACTATGGCTACACCTTC. Translation gives CSAERQGINYGYTF.

This CDR3 reads CASRGQSNYGYTF. CDR3 DNA sequence: TGTGCCAGTCGTGGACAGTCTAACTATGGCTACACCTTC. The V gene is TRBV7-8, the J gene TRBJ1-2, with D perhaps matching TRBD1 (6 bases). The germline gives CDR1 SGHVS, CDR2 FQNEAQ. The CDR3 consists of 13 residues. Between the trimmed V and J ends, which lost 9 bases and 0 bases, there was a span of 11 bases.

The chain is built from TRBV5-5 and TRBJ1-2, with D possibly TRBD1 on 5 matching bases. In germline, CDR1 is SGHKS, CDR2 YYEKEE (reference sequence). Trimming took 5 bases from V and 4 from J, leaving 12 bases between them. The CDR3 is made up of 13 amino acids. The CDR3 nucleotides read TGTGCCAGCAGTGTGGGGGGGACCTATGGCTACACCTTC. Protein sequence: CASSVGGTYGYTF.

The CDR3 DNA is TGCAGCGTTGGGGGGGATGGCTACACCTTC. It translates to CSVGGDGYTF. The chain combines TRBV29-1 with TRBJ1-2, with a weak D call TRBD1 (5 bases). This CDR3 spans 10 amino acids. From germline, CDR1 is SQVTM and CDR2 ANQGSEA. Trimming removed 4 bases from V and 6 bases from J, with 6 bases in between.

This clone has only a few counts. The chain links TRBV7-2 to TRBJ2-2; perhaps TRBD1 as D (5 bases). This CDR3 region has 15 residues. V lost 0 bases and J 4 bases, leaving 9 bases between the germline ends. Per the germline V gene, CDR1 is SGHTA and CDR2 is FQGNSA. The CDR3 region has the DNA TGTGCCAGCAGCTTAGCGGGGCTGGTCACCGGGGAGCTGTTTTTT. This translates into CASSLAGLVTGELFF.

The rearrangement uses TRBV5-1 and TRBJ2-5, with 8 bases lining up with TRBD2. The germline gives CDR1 SGHRS, CDR2 YFSETQ. Trimming took 3 bases from V and 0 from J; bases not matched to a gene: 1. The CDR3 runs 14 residues. This chain's CDR3 is CASSWGLDQETQYF. The CDR3 bases are TGCGCCAGCAGCTGGGGACTAGACCAAGAGACCCAGTACTTC.

The chain is built from TRBV7-9 and TRBJ2-5; D is undetermined. With 1 base removed from V and 3 bases from J, the gap between germline ends came to 15 bases. CDR1 SEHNR and CDR2 FQNEAQ come from the germline V gene (reference sequence). The CDR3 sequence is 16 residues long. Here the CDR3 reads CASSLGINLAEETQYF. The DNA of the CDR3 is TGTGCCAGCAGCTTAGGTATTAATTTGGCGGAAGAGACCCAGTACTTC.

The chain carries TRBV30 and TRBJ2-7, with D possibly being TRBD2 (5 bases). This CDR3 spans 11 amino acids. Germline-derived CDR1 and CDR2 are GTSNPN and SVGIG (reference sequence). V was trimmed by 3 bases and J by 4 bases, leaving 7 bases between them. The CDR3 DNA is TGTGCCTGGAGCGGGGTATACGAGCAGTACTTC. This translates into CAWSGVYEQYF.

The V gene is TRBV29-1, the J gene TRBJ1-1; 8 nucleotides agree with TRBD1. This CDR3 has 16 amino acids. Trimming cost V 8 bases and J 2 bases; bases outside gene matches: 16. In germline, CDR1 is SQVTM, CDR2 ANQGSEA. The CDR3 nucleotides read TGCAGCCTGGGACAGGTAGGGTTCGGGGTCAACACTGAAGCTTTCTTT. It specifies CSLGQVGFGVNTEAFF.

V is TRBV2 and J is TRBJ1-2; 7 bases map to TRBD1. The CDR3 loop spans 16 amino acids. V gave up 3 bases and J gave up 6 bases; unmatched junction bases: 13. From germline, CDR1 is SNHLY and CDR2 FYNNEI. The CDR3 is CASSDRLSLDRDGYTF. The CDR3 nucleotides are TGTGCCAGCAGTGATCGGCTAAGCCTTGACAGGGATGGCTACACCTTC.

The V call is TRBV19, the J call TRBJ1-2; possible D gene TRBD1, 6 bases. This CDR3 region has 14 residues. CDR1 is LNHDA, CDR2 SQIVND, per germline (reference sequence). Trimming took off 0 bases at V and 6 bases at J, with 11 bases between the two ends. CDR3 amino acids: CASSIDYTGHGYTF. Written as DNA, the CDR3 is TGTGCCAGTAGTATAGACTACACAGGGCATGGCTACACCTTC. The full variable domain, completed using reference TRBV19 and TRBJ1-2, is DGGITQSPKYLFRKEGQNVTLSCEQNLNHDAMYWYRQDPGQGLRLIYYSQIVNDFQKGDIAEGYSVSREKKESFPLTVTSAQKNPTAFYLCASSIDYTGHGYTFGSGTRLTVV.

The J gene is TRBJ1-2, the V gene TRBV10-3; TRBD1 matches at 7 bases. The junction had 10 bases not matched to a gene; V was cut back by 3 bases and J by 6 bases. The CDR3 loop spans 15 amino acids. Germline CDR1 and CDR2: ENHRY and SYGVKD. Written as DNA, the CDR3 is TGTGCCATCAGTGACCGAGGGGGCGAGATAGATGGCTACACCTTC. It encodes CAISDRGGEIDGYTF.

This clone was counted between two and nine times. The chain carries TRBV7-2 and TRBJ2-7; 8 bases are shared with TRBD1. CDR3 size: 14 residues. Trimming cost V 6 bases and J 0 bases; bases outside gene matches: 4. The germline V gene has CDR1 SGHTA and CDR2 FQGNSA. This chain's CDR3 is CASRQGGSSYEQYF. The CDR3, as DNA: TGTGCCAGCAGACAGGGGGGAAGCTCCTACGAGCAGTACTTC.

V and J are TRBV4-1 and TRBJ1-2, with 9 bases aligning to TRBD1. CDR3 size: 17 residues. Trimming removed 0 bases from V and 0 bases from J; junction bases left unmatched: 5. Germline-derived CDR1 and CDR2 are MGHRA and YSYEKL. The CDR3 here is CASSQDGTGRANYGYTF. The CDR3 DNA follows: TGCGCCAGCAGCCAAGACGGGACAGGGCGAGCTAACTATGGCTACACCTTC.

This chain uses TRBV6-5 with TRBJ1-1; the D gene is possibly TRBD1 (5 bases). CDR3 length: 15 amino acids. The germline V gene has CDR1 MNHEY and CDR2 SVGAGI. Trimming took off 3 bases at V and 1 base at J, with 12 bases between the two ends. CDR3 region: CASSYQGGSNTEAFF. The CDR3 nucleotides read TGTGCCAGCAGTTATCAGGGAGGGTCGAACACTGAAGCTTTCTTT.

The J gene is TRBJ2-3, the V gene TRBV12-3 or TRBV12-4; 7 bases match TRBD1. The CDR3 sequence is 12 residues long. V lost 6 bases to trimming and J lost 7 bases; unmatched junction nucleotides: 4. CDR3 DNA: TGTGCCAGCAGGCACAGGGGCAATACGCAGTATTTT. This gives the protein CASRHRGNTQYF.

The chain joins TRBV28 to TRBJ2-7; 9 bases are a match to TRBD2. V gave up 3 bases and J gave up 0 bases; unmatched junction bases: 3. The V gene's germline CDR1 is MDHEN and CDR2 SYDVKM. This CDR3 is built from 15 residues. The CDR3 reads CASSFSGGPSYEQYF. The CDR3 DNA reads as TGTGCCAGCAGTTTCAGCGGGGGGCCCTCCTACGAGCAGTACTTC.

This clone was observed a handful of times. The chain joins TRBV27 to TRBJ1-2; 9 positions agree with TRBD1. The CDR3 length is 15 residues. V was pared by 2 bases and J by 7 bases, with 8 bases of the junction left unmatched. In germline, CDR1 is MNHEY, CDR2 SMNVEV (reference sequence). The CDR3 coding sequence is TGTGCCAGCAGTTTAGAAGGGACAGGGCCTAGTGGCTACACCTTC. This encodes CASSLEGTGPSGYTF.

The chain uses TRBV5-6 and TRBJ1-4; D remains unclear. CDR1 and CDR2 from the germline V gene are SGHDT and YYEEEE. V lost 0 bases and J lost 5, with 8 bases in between. The CDR3 is 14 residues long. The CDR3 DNA reads as TGTGCCAGCAGCTTGGACAGCCGAAATGAAAAACTGTTTTTT. This codes for CASSLDSRNEKLFF.

This clone was observed a single time. The chain joins TRBV11-3 to TRBJ2-1; 7 bases match TRBD2. Germline V gives CDR1 SGHNT, CDR2 YENEEA. The CDR3 is 18 residues long. V shed 5 bases, J shed 0 bases, and the junction held 13 bases outside the gene matches. The CDR3 reads CASSRRGLAGSSYNEQFF. The CDR3 DNA reads as TGTGCCAGCAGCCGGAGGGGTTTAGCGGGCAGCTCCTACAATGAGCAGTTCTTC.

The chain couples TRBV5-6 to TRBJ1-6; no definite D call. Trimming took 4 bases from V and 7 from J, leaving 15 bases between them. The CDR3 totals 15 residues. CDR1 and CDR2 from the germline V gene are SGHDT and YYEEEE. This CDR3 reads CASSLRSFRNSPLHF. CDR3 coding DNA: TGTGCCAGCAGCCTACGGTCCTTTCGGAATTCACCCCTCCACTTT.

The chain joins TRBV5-1 to TRBJ1-2; D remains unclear. Trimming took off 4 bases at V and 0 bases at J, with 7 bases between the two ends. Looked up from germline, CDR1 is SGHRS and CDR2 is YFSETQ. The CDR3 is 13 amino acids. The CDR3 protein is CASSGVTNYGYTF. CDR3 coding DNA: TGCGCCAGCAGCGGAGTCACTAACTATGGCTACACCTTC.

J is TRBJ1-2 and V is TRBV6-5, with 8 bases matching TRBD1. Germline CDR1 reads MNHEY; CDR2 reads SVGAGI. V was clipped by 6 bases and J by 3 bases; unmatched bases: 6. The CDR3 sequence is 14 residues long. CDR3 protein: CASRKPDRDYGYTF. The CDR3 bases are TGTGCCAGCAGAAAACCGGACAGGGACTATGGCTACACCTTC.